These T cell receptor beta chains were read from a single sample in a study of beta chain features in type 1 diabetes. Clones were sequenced by immunoSEQ multiplex PCR, and TCRdb holds only the in-frame ones, with some missing. This table holds under 150,000 clones, 48% found once. Sequencing was carried out using Tregs from blood. Source of these receptors: a man aged 18-30 years in good health. Both conserved end residues are part of each CDR3. Fields, in order: J gene, V gene, clone size, D gene, CDR3 DNA, CDR3 protein. The D gene is left open where the match is weak. Where a row states a size, it is once, few, many or the class of an expanded clone; other rows omit it.

TRBJ2-3 | TRBV5-4 | NA | TRBD1 | TGTGCCAGCAGCTCTGGAGGAAGGGGGCGCACAGATACGCAGTATTTT | CASSSGGRGRTDTQYF
TRBJ2-5 | TRBV14 | NA | TRBD2 | TGTGCCAGCAGCCCTAGCGGGGGGCGCCGCCAGACCCAGTACTTC | CASSPSGGRRQTQYF
TRBJ1-2 | TRBV28 | few | TRBD1 | TGTGCCAGCAGTTCTCTTCAGGGGGCCGGTGGCTACACCTTC | CASSSLQGAGGYTF
TRBJ2-7 | TRBV6-6 | NA | NA | TGTGCCAGCAGTTACGTTCCCCGGTCCGAGCAGTACTTC | CASSYVPRSEQYF
TRBJ2-1 | TRBV11-2 | NA | TRBD1 | TGTGCCAGCAGCTTGGGGACAGGCTCCTACAATGAGCAGTTCTTC | CASSLGTGSYNEQFF
TRBJ1-2 | TRBV6-6 | NA | NA | TGTGCCAGCAGGTCTTTCTATGGCTACACCTTC | CASRSFYGYTF
TRBJ2-2 | TRBV19 | NA | TRBD2 | TGTGCCAGTAGTAAGTTTAGCGGGACCCAGCTCACCGGGGAGCTGTTTTTT | CASSKFSGTQLTGELFF
TRBJ2-3 | TRBV7-2 | few | TRBD2 | TGTGCCAGCAGCTTATGGGGGGGTAACACAGATACGCAGTATTTT | CASSLWGGNTDTQYF
TRBJ2-7 | TRBV1 | NA | NA | TGCACCAGCAGCCAAGATACTAGCGGGAGGGTCCCGGGGTACGAGCAGTACTTC | CTSSQDTSGRVPGYEQYF
TRBJ2-1 | TRBV18 | few | NA | TGTGCCAGCTCACCAGACGACAGGAATGAGCAGTTCTTC | CASSPDDRNEQFF
TRBJ1-2 | TRBV7-9 | NA | TRBD1 | TGTGCCAGTGTGGGGACAGGGGCATATGGCTACACCTTC | CASVGTGAYGYTF
TRBJ2-7 | TRBV10-3 | few | TRBD2 | TGTGCCATCAGCGGGGGGCTAGCGGGGGTTGAGCAGTACTTC | CAISGGLAGVEQYF
TRBJ1-2 | TRBV9 | NA | TRBD1 | TGTGCCAGCAGCGACCGACAGGGGGTGAACAAAGGCTACACCTTC | CASSDRQGVNKGYTF
TRBJ2-1 | TRBV6-6 | NA | TRBD1 | TGTGCCAGCAGTATATACAGGGGGCTCGACAATGAGCAGTTCTTC | CASSIYRGLDNEQFF
TRBJ1-6 | TRBV9 | NA | NA | TGTGCCAGCAGCGTAAGGCAGGGGAATTCACCCCTCCACTTT | CASSVRQGNSPLHF
TRBJ2-1 | TRBV28 | NA | NA | TGTGCCAGCAGTCCCCTAGCGCAACTAGTTGAGCAGTTCTTC | CASSPLAQLVEQFF
TRBJ2-7 | TRBV2 | NA | NA | TGTGCCAGCAGTAACTACGAGCAGTACTTC | CASSNYEQYF
TRBJ1-4 | TRBV4-3 | few | TRBD1 | TGCGCCAGCAGCCAACTCCAGGGGGCAAATGAAAAACTGTTTTTT | CASSQLQGANEKLFF
TRBJ2-5 | TRBV27 | NA | TRBD1 | TGTGCCAGCAGTGGGCCGGACAGGGCTGGAGAGCCCCAGTACTTC | CASSGPDRAGEPQYF
TRBJ1-3 | TRBV18 | NA | NA | TGTGCCAGCTCAACTCGAGCTGGTGCGGTCTCTGGAAACACCATATATTTT | CASSTRAGAVSGNTIYF
TRBJ2-7 | TRBV14 | NA | TRBD2 | TGTGCCAGCAGCCACGTTCTAGCGGGGGGCTCCTACGAGCAGTACTTC | CASSHVLAGGSYEQYF
TRBJ2-3 | TRBV6-5 | NA | NA | TGTGCCAGCAGTTATCGGCTAGGAGGGGATACGCAGTATTTT | CASSYRLGGDTQYF
TRBJ2-3 | TRBV10-3 | NA | TRBD2 | TGTGCCATCAGGGAGAGCGGGAGGGCCTCATGGAGAGATACGCAGTATTTT | CAIRESGRASWRDTQYF
TRBJ1-4 | TRBV10-3 | once | TRBD1 | TGTGCCATCGGGACAGGTGCAACTAATGAAAAACTGTTTTTT | CAIGTGATNEKLFF
TRBJ1-2 | TRBV6-6 | few | NA | TGTGCCAGCAGCGTGGTCTCACAGGGAGGCTACACCTTC | CASSVVSQGGYTF
TRBJ1-6 | TRBV9 | NA | NA | TGTGCCAGCAGCGTACACGCGAACTCCCTTCATAATTCACCCCTCCACTTT | CASSVHANSLHNSPLHF
TRBJ2-1 | TRBV14 | NA | NA | TGTGCCAGCAGCCAAGATCTTAGGGGGGGTCTGGATGAGCAGTTCTTC | CASSQDLRGGLDEQFF
TRBJ2-5 | TRBV15 | NA | NA | TGTGCCACCAGCAGAGATCCGCAGTCACAAGAGACCCAGTACTTC | CATSRDPQSQETQYF
TRBJ2-7 | TRBV2 | NA | NA | TGTGCCAGCAGGGAACAGGCCTACGAGCAGTACTTC | CASREQAYEQYF
TRBJ2-1 | TRBV5-1 | NA | NA | TGCGCCAGCAGCTTGGCTGTGTCCCCGGGCAATGAGCAGTTCTTC | CASSLAVSPGNEQFF
TRBJ1-1 | TRBV7-9 | NA | NA | TGTGCCAGCAGCCCCCGGCCCCGCGGCACTGAAGCTTTCTTT | CASSPRPRGTEAFF
TRBJ2-7 | TRBV10-3 | few | NA | TGTGCCATCAGTGAGTCGGCAGGGCCGCCCTACGAGCAGTACTTC | CAISESAGPPYEQYF
TRBJ2-3 | TRBV14 | few | NA | TGTGCCACCCCCATAGTCACAGATACGCAGTATTTT | CATPIVTDTQYF
TRBJ2-7 | TRBV28 | NA | TRBD2 | TGTGCCAGCAGTCCACCCGGGAGGGGCCCCTACGAGCAGTACTTC | CASSPPGRGPYEQYF
TRBJ1-4 | TRBV5-6 | NA | NA | TGTGCCAGCAGCTTATCAGGATCAACTAATGAAAAACTGTTTTTT | CASSLSGSTNEKLFF
TRBJ2-7 | TRBV7-2 | NA | NA | TGTGCCAGCAGCTTACGGCGGGTGTCCTACGAGCAGTACTTC | CASSLRRVSYEQYF
TRBJ2-5 | TRBV27 | once | TRBD1 | TGTGCCAGCAGCCCGACAGGGGCCGACCAAGAGACCCAGTACTTC | CASSPTGADQETQYF
TRBJ1-2 | TRBV28 | NA | TRBD1 | TGTGCCAGCAGTTACGGACAGGGTTGGGGCTACACCTTC | CASSYGQGWGYTF
TRBJ2-5 | TRBV30 | NA | TRBD2 | TGTGCCTGGAGTGTTCGGCGGCTAGCGGACCAAGAGACCCAGTACTTC | CAWSVRRLADQETQYF
TRBJ2-3 | TRBV15 | NA | NA | TGTGCCACCAGCGATAGGTTGGGGCACACAGATACGCAGTATTTT | CATSDRLGHTDTQYF